This T cell receptor beta chain comes out of a study of shared clonotypes between healthy human individuals. V was clipped by 4 bases and J by 7 bases; unmatched bases: 11. Germline CDR1 reads SGHTS; CDR2 reads YDEGEE. This CDR3 has 15 amino acids. The CD8 memory sample joined CD45RO+ cells and CCR7-negative CD45RA+ cells. Measured with immunoSEQ multiplex PCR; TCRdb has only the in-frame clones, and not every one. In the table there are under 80,000 clones, about 61% of which are singletons. Sequencing used memory CD8+ T cells sorted from blood. Stated subset: CD45RO+ cells pooled with CCR7-negative TemRA cells. The origin of this receptor is a man aged 30-40 years in good health. The chain has TRBV5-8 and TRBJ2-1; 7 bases match TRBD1. The DNA for the CDR3 is TGTGCCAGCAGCCCCAGGGACAGAAAACTTAATGAGCAGTTCTTC. Protein: CASSPRDRKLNEQFF.